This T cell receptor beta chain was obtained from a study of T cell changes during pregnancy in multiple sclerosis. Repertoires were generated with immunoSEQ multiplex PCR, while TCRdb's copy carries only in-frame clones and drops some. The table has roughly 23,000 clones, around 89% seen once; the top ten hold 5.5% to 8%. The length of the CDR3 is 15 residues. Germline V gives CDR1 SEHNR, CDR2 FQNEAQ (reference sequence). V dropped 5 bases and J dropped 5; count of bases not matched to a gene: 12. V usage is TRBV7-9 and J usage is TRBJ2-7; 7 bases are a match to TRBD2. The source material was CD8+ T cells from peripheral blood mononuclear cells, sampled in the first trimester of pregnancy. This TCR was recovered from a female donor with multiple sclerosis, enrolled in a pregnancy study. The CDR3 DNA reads TGTGCCAGCAGCGGAGGGGTTGGTCTAGCGGACGAGCAGTACTTC. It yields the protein CASSGGVGLADEQYF.